This entry describes one T cell receptor (beta chain). The source of the sample is a study of identical twins. With 7 bases clipped from V and 4 bases from J, the junction kept 1 base outside the gene matches. Germline CDR1 is KGHDR and CDR2 is SFDVKD. The CDR3 sequence is 13 residues long. From the 5' RACE reads, TCRdb called clonotypes with MiXCR, one entry per CDR3 protein. The sample yields roughly 480,000 distinct CDR3 sequences, around 24% seen once. Separately, the same data were catalogued under a study of T cells expressing NK-cell markers.

The V gene is TRBV24-1, the J gene TRBJ2-5; TRBD2 aligns across 11 bases. The TCR originated in a woman younger than 30 in good health. The material sequenced was CD4+ T cells sorted from blood. The CDR3 DNA reads TGTGCCACCAGGCTAGCGGGGGGAGAGACCCAGTACTTC. This encodes CATRLAGGETQYF.